This record looks at one TCR beta chain sequence and its context. TCRdb keeps only in-frame clones here, not all; method: immunoSEQ multiplex PCR. The table lists over 150,000 clones, more than 70% of them singletons, with 15% to 20% in the top ten. V was trimmed by 5 bases and J by 8 bases, leaving 15 bases between them. Germline CDR1 and CDR2: SGHAT and FQNNGV. The CDR3 is 13 residues long. This entry comes from a study of blood T cell repertoires in COVID-19. Study as a whole: Acute and convalescent COVID-19 specimens originated in the United States, Italy and Spain. PBMCs, B-cell-depleted T cells, or T cells were the source of the cDNA or gDNA that made up the material.

In Seattle, patients joined the study during active infection and were tracked longitudinally. The clonotype was recovered from a man in his fifties or sixties with COVID-19, enrolled during active disease. The V gene is TRBV11-2, the J gene TRBJ1-2; no clear D. The sequencing sample was made of peripheral blood. CDR3 amino acids: CASSQFEGEGYTF. CDR3 bases: TGTGCCAGCAGCCAGTTCGAGGGCGAAGGCTACACCTTC.